The entry that follows covers one T cell receptor (beta chain) sequence. The antigen remains unidentified. During the collection period, no donor immune events like infections were recorded. The assay was immunoSEQ multiplex PCR, and TCRdb's table has in-frame clones only and misses some. Here the sample spans about 94,000 clones, approximately 91% being singletons. The sample originates from a study of identifying expanded T cells in peripheral blood. CDR3 length: 17 residues. Per germline, CDR1 LNHDA and CDR2 SQIVND (reference sequence). Losses at the gene ends were 0 bases for V and 4 bases for J; bases not matched to a gene: 8. Study-level findings and limits: Approximately 1.2 clones differed between technical replicates, versus approximately 16 and 20 over time. Roughly two-week clone count variance significantly increased as total template count grew.

V usage is TRBV19 and J usage is TRBJ2-4, with 8 nucleotides matching TRBD2. The receptor's source is a person between 18 and 69 years old in good health. Sequenced input: blood. The CDR3 here is CASSIDRGTRSKNIQYF. The CDR3 DNA follows: TGTGCCAGTAGTATAGATCGTGGGACTAGATCAAAAAACATTCAGTACTTC.